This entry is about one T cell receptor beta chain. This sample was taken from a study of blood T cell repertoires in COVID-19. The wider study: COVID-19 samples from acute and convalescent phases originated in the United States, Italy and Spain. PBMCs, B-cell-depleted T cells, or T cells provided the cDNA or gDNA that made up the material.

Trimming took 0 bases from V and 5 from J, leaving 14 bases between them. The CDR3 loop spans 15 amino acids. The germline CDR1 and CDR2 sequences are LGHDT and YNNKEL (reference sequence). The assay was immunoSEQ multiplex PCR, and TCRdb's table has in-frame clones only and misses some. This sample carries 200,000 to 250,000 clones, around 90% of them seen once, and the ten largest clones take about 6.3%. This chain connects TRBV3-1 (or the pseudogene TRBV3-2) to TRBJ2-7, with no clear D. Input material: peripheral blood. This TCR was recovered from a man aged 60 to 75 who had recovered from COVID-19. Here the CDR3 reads CASSQDPNRTHEQYF. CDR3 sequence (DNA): TGTGCCAGCAGCCAAGATCCCAACAGAACCCACGAGCAGTACTTC.